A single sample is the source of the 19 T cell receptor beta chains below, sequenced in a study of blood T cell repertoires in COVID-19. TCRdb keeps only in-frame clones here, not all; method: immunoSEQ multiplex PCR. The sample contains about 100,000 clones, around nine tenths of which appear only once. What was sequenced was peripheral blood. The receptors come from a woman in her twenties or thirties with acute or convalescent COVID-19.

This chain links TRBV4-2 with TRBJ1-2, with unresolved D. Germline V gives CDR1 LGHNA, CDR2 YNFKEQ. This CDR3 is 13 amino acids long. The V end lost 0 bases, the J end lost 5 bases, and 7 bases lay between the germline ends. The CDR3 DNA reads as TGTGCCAGCAGCCAAGAGACGGGTTATGGCTACACCTTC. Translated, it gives CASSQETGYGYTF.

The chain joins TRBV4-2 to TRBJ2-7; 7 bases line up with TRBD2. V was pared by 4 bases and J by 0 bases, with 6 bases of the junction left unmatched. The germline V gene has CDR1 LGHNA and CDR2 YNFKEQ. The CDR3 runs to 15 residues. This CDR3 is CASSPTGGVSYEQYF. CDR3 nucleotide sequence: TGTGCCAGCAGCCCAACTGGGGGGGTCTCCTACGAGCAGTACTTC.

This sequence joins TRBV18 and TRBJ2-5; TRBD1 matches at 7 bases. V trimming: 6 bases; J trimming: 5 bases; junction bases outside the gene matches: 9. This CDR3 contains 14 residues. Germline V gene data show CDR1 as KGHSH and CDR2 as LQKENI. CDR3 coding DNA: TGTGCCAGCTCGCTGAACAGGGGAAGGGAGACCCAGTACTTC. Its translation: CASSLNRGRETQYF.

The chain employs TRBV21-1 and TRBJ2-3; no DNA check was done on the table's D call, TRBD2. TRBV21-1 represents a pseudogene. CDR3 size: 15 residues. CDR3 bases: TGTGCCAGCAGCAAATGGTGGCTAGACGCAGATACGCAGTATTTT. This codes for CASSKWWLDADTQYF.

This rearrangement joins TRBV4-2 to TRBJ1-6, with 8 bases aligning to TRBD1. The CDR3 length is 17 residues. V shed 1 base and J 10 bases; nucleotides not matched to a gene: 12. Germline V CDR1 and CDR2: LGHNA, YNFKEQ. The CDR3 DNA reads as TGTGCCAGCAGCCAAGCCTCCTCCAGGACAGGGTCGTCACCCCTCCACTTT. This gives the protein CASSQASSRTGSSPLHF.

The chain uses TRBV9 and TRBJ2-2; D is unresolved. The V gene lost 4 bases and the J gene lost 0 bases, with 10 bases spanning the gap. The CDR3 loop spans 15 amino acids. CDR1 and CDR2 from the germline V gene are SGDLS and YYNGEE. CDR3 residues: CASSPPVPNTGELFF. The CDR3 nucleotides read TGTGCCAGCAGCCCGCCGGTACCGAACACCGGGGAGCTGTTTTTT. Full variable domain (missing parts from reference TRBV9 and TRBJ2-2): DSGVTQTPKHLITATGQRVTLRCSPRSGDLSVYWYQQSLDQGLQFLIQYYNGEERAKGNILERFSAQQFPDLHSELNLSSLELGDSALYFCASSPPVPNTGELFFGEGSRLTVL.

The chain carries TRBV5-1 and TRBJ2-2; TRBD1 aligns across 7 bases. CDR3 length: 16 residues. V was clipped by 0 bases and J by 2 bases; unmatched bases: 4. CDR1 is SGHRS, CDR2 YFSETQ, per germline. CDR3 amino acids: CASSLEGGRNTGELFF. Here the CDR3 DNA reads TGCGCCAGCAGCTTGGAAGGGGGCCGCAACACCGGGGAGCTGTTTTTT.

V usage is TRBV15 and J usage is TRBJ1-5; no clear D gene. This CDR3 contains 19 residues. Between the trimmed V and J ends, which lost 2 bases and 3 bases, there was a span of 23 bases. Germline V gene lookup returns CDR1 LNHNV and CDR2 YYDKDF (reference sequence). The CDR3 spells CATSRPISGEDFNNQPQHF. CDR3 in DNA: TGTGCCACCAGCAGACCCATTAGCGGGGAAGATTTTAACAATCAGCCCCAGCATTTT.

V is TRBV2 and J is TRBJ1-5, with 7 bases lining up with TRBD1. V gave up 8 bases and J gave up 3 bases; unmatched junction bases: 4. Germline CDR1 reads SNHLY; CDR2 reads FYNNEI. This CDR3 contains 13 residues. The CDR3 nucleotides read TGTGCCAGCGGGACAGCACTCAATCAGCCCCAGCATTTT. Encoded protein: CASGTALNQPQHF.

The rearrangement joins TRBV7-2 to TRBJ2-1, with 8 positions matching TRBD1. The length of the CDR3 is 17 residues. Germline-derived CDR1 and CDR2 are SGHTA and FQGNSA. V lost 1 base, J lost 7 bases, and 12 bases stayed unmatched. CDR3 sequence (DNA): TGTGCCAGCAGCTTAGAAGGTGCGGGACAGGCTGGAAATGAGCAGTTCTTC. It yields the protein CASSLEGAGQAGNEQFF.

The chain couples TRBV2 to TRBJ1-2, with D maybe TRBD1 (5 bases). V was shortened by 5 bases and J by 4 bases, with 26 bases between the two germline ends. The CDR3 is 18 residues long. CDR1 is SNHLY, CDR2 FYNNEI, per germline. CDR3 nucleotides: TGTGCCAGCAGTCAAACCGGGACTCCAAAACGGGATTTCTATGGCTACACCTTC. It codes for CASSQTGTPKRDFYGYTF.

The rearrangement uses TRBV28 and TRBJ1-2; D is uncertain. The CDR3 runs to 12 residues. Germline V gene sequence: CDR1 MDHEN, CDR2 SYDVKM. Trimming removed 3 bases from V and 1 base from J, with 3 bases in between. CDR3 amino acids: CASSFNNYGYTF. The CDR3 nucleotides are TGTGCCAGCAGTTTTAATAACTATGGCTACACCTTC.

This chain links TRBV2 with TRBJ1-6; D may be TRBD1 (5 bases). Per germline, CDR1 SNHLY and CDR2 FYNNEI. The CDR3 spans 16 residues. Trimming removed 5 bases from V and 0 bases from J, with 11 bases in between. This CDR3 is CASSMDISSYNSPLHF. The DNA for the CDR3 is TGTGCCAGCAGTATGGACATAAGCTCCTATAATTCACCCCTCCACTTT. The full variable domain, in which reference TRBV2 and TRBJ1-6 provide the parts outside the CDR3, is EPEVTQTPSHQVTQMGQEVILRCVPISNHLYFYWYRQILGQKVEFLVSFYNNEISEKSEIFDDQFSVERPDGSNFTLKIRSTKLEDSAMYFCASSMDISSYNSPLHFGNGTRLTVT.

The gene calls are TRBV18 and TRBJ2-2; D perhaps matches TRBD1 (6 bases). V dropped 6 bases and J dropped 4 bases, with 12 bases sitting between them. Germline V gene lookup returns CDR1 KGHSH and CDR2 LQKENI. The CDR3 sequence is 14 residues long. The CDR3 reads CASSSGQFTGELFF. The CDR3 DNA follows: TGTGCCAGCTCGTCCGGACAGTTCACCGGGGAGCTGTTTTTT.

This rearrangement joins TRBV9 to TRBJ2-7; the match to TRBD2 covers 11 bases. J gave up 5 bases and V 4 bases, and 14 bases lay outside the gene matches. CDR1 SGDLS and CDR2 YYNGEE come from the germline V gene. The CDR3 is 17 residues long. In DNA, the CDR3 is TGTGCCAGCAGCCTCGGGCTAGCGGGGGGTCGATCGGACGAGCAGTACTTC. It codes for CASSLGLAGGRSDEQYF.

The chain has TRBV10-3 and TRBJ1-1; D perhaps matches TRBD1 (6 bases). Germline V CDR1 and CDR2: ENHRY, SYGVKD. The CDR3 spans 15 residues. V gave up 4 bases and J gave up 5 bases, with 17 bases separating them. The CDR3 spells CAISVDRPRNTEAFF. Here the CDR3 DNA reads TGTGCCATCAGTGTAGACAGGCCGCGGAATACTGAAGCTTTCTTT.

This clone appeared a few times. CDR3: CASSAYWAGGHSYEQYF. The CDR3 region has the DNA TGTGCCAGCAGCGCCTACTGGGCGGGGGGGCACTCCTACGAGCAGTACTTC. The chain employs TRBV5-6 and TRBJ2-7; the match to TRBD2 covers 9 bases. CDR1 SGHDT and CDR2 YYEEEE come from the germline V gene. The CDR3 totals 17 residues. Trimming at V came to 4 bases and at J to 0 bases, leaving 11 bases not matched to a gene. Based on the CDR3 plus reference TRBV5-6 and TRBJ2-7, the full variable domain is DAGVTQSPTHLIKTRGQQVTLRCSPKSGHDTVSWYQQALGQGPQFIFQYYEEEERQRGNFPDRFSGHQFPNYSSELNVNALLLGDSALYLCASSAYWAGGHSYEQYFGPGTRLTVT.

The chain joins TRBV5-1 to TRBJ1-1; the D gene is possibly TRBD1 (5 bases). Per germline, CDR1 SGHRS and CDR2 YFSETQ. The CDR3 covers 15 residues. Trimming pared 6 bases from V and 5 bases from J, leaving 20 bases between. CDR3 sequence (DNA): TGCGCCAGCACAGAGGGAGGGGCGGGATTAACTGAAGCTTTCTTT. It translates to CASTEGGAGLTEAFF. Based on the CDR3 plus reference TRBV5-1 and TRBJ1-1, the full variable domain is KAGVTQTPRYLIKTRGQQVTLSCSPISGHRSVSWYQQTPGQGLQFLFEYFSETQRNKGNFPGRFSGRQFSNSRSEMNVSTLELGDSALYLCASTEGGAGLTEAFFGQGTRLTVV.

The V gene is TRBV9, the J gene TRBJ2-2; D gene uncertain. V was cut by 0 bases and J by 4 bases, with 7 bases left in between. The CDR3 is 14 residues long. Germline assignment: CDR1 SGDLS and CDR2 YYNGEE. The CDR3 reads CASSVETITGELFF. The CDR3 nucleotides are TGTGCCAGCAGCGTAGAAACAATCACCGGGGAGCTGTTTTTT.